This entry is about one TCR beta chain. The antigen remains unidentified. This specimen comes from a study of vaccination effects on CD4 cells after COVID-19. CDR1 is LNHNV and CDR2 is YYDKDF in the germline V gene (reference sequence). The germline V and J ends were trimmed by 4 bases and 3 bases, with 16 bases remaining between them. This CDR3 comprises 15 residues. Antigen-specific CD4+ T cells were expanded with viral peptide pools in the ViraFEST assay before sequencing. Subsequent to 10 days of culture, CD4+ T cells were isolated. The person had a PCR-confirmed SARS-CoV-2 infection during March to December 2020. Assay: immunoSEQ multiplex PCR; the TCRdb copy retains only in-frame clones and omits some. This sample has tens of thousands of clones; under 85% occur once, and the top ten carry approximately 35%.

The sample consisted of CD4+ T cells from PBMCs cultured with a peptide pool, taken before COVID-19 vaccination. The genes are TRBV15 and TRBJ2-7, with D perhaps matching TRBD2 (7 bases). The receptor was derived from a human donor who had a prior SARS-CoV-2 infection. This CDR3 is CATSKGGGRIYEQYF. CDR3 bases: TGTGCCACCAGCAAGGGCGGGGGCCGAATCTACGAGCAGTACTTC.